This record covers a single TCR beta chain. Its cognate antigen is unknown. The authors amplified TCR beta CDR3 regions from RNA transcripts. The authors performed first-round RT-PCR with HTBI primers and then a second-round multiplex PCR. TCRdb fed the multiplex PCR reads into MiXCR, producing one record per CDR3 protein. The sample has 600,000 to 700,000 distinct CDR3 sequences, over 40% seen once. The sample comes from a study of Graves' ophthalmopathy and Graves' hyperthyroidism. General study findings and limits: Ophthalmopathy progression cases were predicted by the model with approximately 71% sensitivity and more than 72% specificity.

The CDR3 sequence is 11 residues long. Germline values: CDR1 SEHNR, CDR2 FQNEAQ (reference sequence). The V end was cut by 8 bases, the J end by 3 bases, with 5 bases between. Exclusion applied to patients with other autoimmune diseases, uncontrolled infections, pregnancy or lactation. Reliance was placed on clinical symptoms, serum thyroxine, TRAb, thyroid ultrasound and orbital computed tomography for diagnosis. Fresh peripheral blood, 10 ml, was the PBMC source. This clonotype originated in an adult man with Graves' ophthalmopathy. The gene calls are TRBV7-9 and TRBJ1-3; D uncertain. Input material: peripheral blood. The CDR3 reads CASHLGNTIYF. DNA for the CDR3: TGTGCCAGCCACCTTGGAAACACCATATATTTT. The entire variable domain, with the rest obtained from reference TRBV7-9 and TRBJ1-3, is as follows: DTGVSQNPRHKITKRGQNVTFRCDPISEHNRLYWYRQTLGQGPEFLTYFQNEAQLEKSRLLSDRFSAERPKGSFSTLEIQRTEQGDSAMYLCASHLGNTIYFGEGSWLTVV.